This T cell receptor (beta chain) was retrieved from a study of cytomegalovirus exposure and HLA in healthy donors. As to this clone: Its antigen is still unknown.

Study-level findings and limits: Judged likely to be a sequencing artifact was a cluster of highly shared sequence variants. TCR beta sequences reportedly predicted most subjects' HLA-A and HLA-B alleles accurately. Only CMV serostatus was available as immune exposure information. Most TCR beta V segments were productive about 90% or about 30% of the time in an earlier analysis.

V dropped 0 bases and J dropped 9 bases, with 19 bases sitting between them. The germline V gene has CDR1 SGHNT and CDR2 YYREEE (reference sequence). The CDR3 length is 16 residues. Use of 60 Vbeta and 13 Jbeta primers characterized the PCR. This table comes from immunoSEQ multiplex PCR, and its TCRdb copy is limited to in-frame clones, with some not included. The sample holds approximately 150,000 clones, 70% to 90% seen once. The sequence was collected from a middle-aged woman in good health and CMV-seropositive. The specimen was PBMCs. The J gene is TRBJ2-1, the V gene TRBV5-4, with D hard to call. This CDR3 reads CASSLGAVGVDGEQFF. As DNA, the CDR3 is TGTGCCAGCAGCTTGGGTGCCGTGGGCGTCGACGGTGAGCAGTTCTTC.